The rows below give T cell receptor beta chains drawn from one sample of a study of CD8+ T cells in alopecia areata. TCRdb's table, derived via immunoSEQ multiplex PCR, lists solely in-frame clones and lacks some. The sample lists 150,000 to 200,000 clones; 59% were seen once. Material: CD4+ T cells sorted from blood, obtained at week 0. The receptors were gathered from a human donor with alopecia areata. Both conserved end residues are trimmed from each CDR3.

CDR3aa: ASSLRKSTDTQY; v_gene: TRBV7-8
CDR3aa: ASGLPSSYNEQF; v_gene: TRBV6-5
CDR3aa: ASSDTTGTGSPLH; v_gene: TRBV9
CDR3aa: ASSRRGVQETQY; v_gene: TRBV5-5
CDR3aa: ASSSGTGAKNIQY; v_gene: TRBV5-6
CDR3aa: AMSDHSYEQY; v_gene: TRBV10-3
CDR3aa: AWSVAREAF; v_gene: TRBV30
CDR3aa: ATSRGGETQY; v_gene: TRBV15
CDR3aa: SERGGNNEQF; v_gene: TRBV29-1
CDR3aa: AWSPGTGRGGELF; v_gene: TRBV30
CDR3aa: SVGTGTVGGGTGELF; v_gene: TRBV29-1
CDR3aa: ASSENPTSPLH; v_gene: TRBV25-1
CDR3aa: ASSFGKNTEAF; v_gene: TRBV5-6
CDR3aa: AWNRAKEAF; v_gene: TRBV30
CDR3aa: SVEDPQGVGTEAF; v_gene: TRBV29-1
CDR3aa: AWSFSGGSIYGYT; v_gene: TRBV30
CDR3aa: ASTREGGQPQH; v_gene: TRBV6-5
CDR3aa: ASSLQGMSTDTQY; v_gene: TRBV4-1
CDR3aa: ASSLQGALYEQY; v_gene: TRBV7-9
CDR3aa: AWGGSLTEAF; v_gene: TRBV30
CDR3aa: SGFEAENYGYT; v_gene: TRBV29-1
CDR3aa: AFQAIVGEQF; v_gene: TRBV30
CDR3aa: ASSQDDQVMNEQY; v_gene: TRBV4-2
CDR3aa: ASSSGANVLT; v_gene: TRBV27
CDR3aa: ASSLVLTEAF; v_gene: TRBV5-5
CDR3aa: ASSARGKPPASPLH; v_gene: TRBV4-1
CDR3aa: ASSEDNHRAGEQY; v_gene: TRBV6-1
CDR3aa: ASSSGQGERALH; v_gene: TRBV27
CDR3aa: ASTWDLANEQF; v_gene: TRBV5-1
CDR3aa: AWSAMIEKLF; v_gene: TRBV30
CDR3aa: SVEAENTGELF; v_gene: TRBV29-1
CDR3aa: ASSQDYRRITDTQY; v_gene: TRBV4-2
CDR3aa: ASSNRGQDEQF; v_gene: TRBV19
CDR3aa: ASSQDDGTGINEKLF; v_gene: TRBV4-2
CDR3aa: ATSRDRKLAGSTDTQY; v_gene: TRBV15
CDR3aa: SVSGQRNTGELF; v_gene: TRBV29-1
CDR3aa: ASSQDVIPSSYEQY; v_gene: TRBV4-1
CDR3aa: ASSPREGNAEQY; v_gene: TRBV11-3
CDR3aa: ASSAGTLGSTDTQY; v_gene: TRBV5-1
CDR3aa: ASTREYTDTQY; v_gene: TRBV9
CDR3aa: ASRTTGYNGYT; v_gene: TRBV28
CDR3aa: ASDQGADGGLGEKLF; v_gene: TRBV12-5
CDR3aa: ASSLPHLGETQY; v_gene: TRBV5-4
CDR3aa: SGLAGGNNNEQF; v_gene: TRBV29-1
CDR3aa: ASSDRKPPPEF; v_gene: TRBV2
CDR3aa: ASSDYRLGNTGELF; v_gene: TRBV5-1
CDR3aa: ASSESKRPNEKLF; v_gene: TRBV25-1
CDR3aa: SVTGGRYTEAF; v_gene: TRBV29-1
CDR3aa: ASSSAHGSLAEAF; v_gene: TRBV5-1
CDR3aa: ASSESRIGRGGSDEQF; v_gene: TRBV25-1
CDR3aa: ASSFRQTQH; v_gene: TRBV28
CDR3aa: ASSIGRGETQY; v_gene: TRBV19
CDR3aa: SARADTQY; v_gene: TRBV20-1
CDR3aa: ASSLNSGRSYGYT; v_gene: TRBV2
CDR3aa: ASSSQGAQPQH; v_gene: TRBV6-5
CDR3aa: ASSQPQGGGIRSNQPQH; v_gene: TRBV4-1
CDR3aa: ASSFLPAGGETQY; v_gene: TRBV7-2
CDR3aa: ATSSTTYEQY; v_gene: TRBV15
CDR3aa: ASRPTQGSTEAF; v_gene: TRBV6-5
CDR3aa: ASSLAGPWAGEQY; v_gene: TRBV7-2